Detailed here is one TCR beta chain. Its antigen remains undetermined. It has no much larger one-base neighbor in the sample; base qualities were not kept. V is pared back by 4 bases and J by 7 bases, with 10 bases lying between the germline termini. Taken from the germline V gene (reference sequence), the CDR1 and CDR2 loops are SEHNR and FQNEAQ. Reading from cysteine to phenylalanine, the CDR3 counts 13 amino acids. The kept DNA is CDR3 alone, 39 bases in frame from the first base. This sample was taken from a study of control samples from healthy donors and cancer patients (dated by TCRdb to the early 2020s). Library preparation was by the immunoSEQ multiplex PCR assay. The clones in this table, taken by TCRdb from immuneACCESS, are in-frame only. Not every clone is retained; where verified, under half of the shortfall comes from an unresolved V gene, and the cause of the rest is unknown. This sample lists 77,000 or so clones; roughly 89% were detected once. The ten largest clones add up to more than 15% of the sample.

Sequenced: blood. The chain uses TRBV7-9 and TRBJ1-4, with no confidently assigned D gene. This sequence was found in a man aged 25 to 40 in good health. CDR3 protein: CASSWLFGEKLFF. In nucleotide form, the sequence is TGTGCCAGCAGCTGGCTGTTCGGTGAAAAACTGTTTTTT.